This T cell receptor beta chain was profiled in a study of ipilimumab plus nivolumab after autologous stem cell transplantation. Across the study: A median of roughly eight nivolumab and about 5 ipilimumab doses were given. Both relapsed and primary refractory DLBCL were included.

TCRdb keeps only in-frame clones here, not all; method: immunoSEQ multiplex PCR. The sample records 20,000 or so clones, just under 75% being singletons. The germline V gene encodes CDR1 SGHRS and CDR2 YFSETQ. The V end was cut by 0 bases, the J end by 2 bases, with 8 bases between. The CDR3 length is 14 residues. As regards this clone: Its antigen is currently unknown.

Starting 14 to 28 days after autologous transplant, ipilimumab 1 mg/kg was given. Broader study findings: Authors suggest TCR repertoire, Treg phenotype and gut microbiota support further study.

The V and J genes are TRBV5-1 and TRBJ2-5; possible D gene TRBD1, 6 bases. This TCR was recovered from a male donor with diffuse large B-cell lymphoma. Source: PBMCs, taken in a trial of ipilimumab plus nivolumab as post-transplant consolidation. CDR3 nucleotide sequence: TGCGCCAGCAGCTTGGGCCAGGGGCAAGAGACCCAGTACTTC. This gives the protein CASSLGQGQETQYF. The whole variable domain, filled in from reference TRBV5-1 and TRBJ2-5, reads KAGVTQTPRYLIKTRGQQVTLSCSPISGHRSVSWYQQTPGQGLQFLFEYFSETQRNKGNFPGRFSGRQFSNSRSEMNVSTLELGDSALYLCASSLGQGQETQYFGPGTRLLVL.